This TCR beta chain was captured in a study of graft-versus-host responses after intestinal transplantation. Overall study context: Multivisceral, liver-intestinal, or isolated intestinal grafts were transplanted into recipients. Among the recipients, all got anti-thymocyte globulin induction and then tacrolimus and steroids for around 3 years.

TCRdb keeps only in-frame clones here, not all; method: immunoSEQ multiplex PCR. The table records about 63,000 clones, about nine tenths of them present only once. Germline CDR1 reads LNHNV; CDR2 reads YYDKDF (reference sequence). The V end lost 0 bases, the J end lost 11 bases, and 16 bases lay between the germline ends. The CDR3 length is 14 residues. Processing was applied to graft tissue in order to liberate intraepithelial and lamina propria lymphocytes. The clonotype originates from a human patient who received an intestinal transplant, so some T cells may come from the graft donor. V gene TRBV15 combines with J gene TRBJ1-1; D uncertain. Specimen: ileum tissue, collected 357 days after transplant. The CDR3 region has the DNA TGTGCCACCAGCAGAGATCAAACACGGGTCAGGGCTTTCTTT. It codes for CATSRDQTRVRAFF.